This entry features one T cell receptor beta chain sequence. This clone came up once. Its antigen is unknown. Within one base of it there is no much larger clone, and no base qualities were kept. CDR1 and CDR2 (MNHEY, SVGAGI) derive from the germline V gene. Including the terminal cysteine and phenylalanine, the CDR3 comprises 14 residues. The CDR3 DNA has 42 bases and is translated from base 1. At the junction V is shortened by 0 bases and J by 7 bases, with 10 bases in between. The data were taken from a study of T cell changes during pregnancy in multiple sclerosis (dated by TCRdb to the late 2010s). In the study overall: The study looked at changes in the T cell repertoire across pregnancy in women with multiple sclerosis.

To prepare the library, the immunoSEQ multiplex PCR assay was applied. Entries here come from immuneACCESS through TCRdb and include only in-frame sequences with V and J called. Some clones fail to appear in such tables; in the studies checked, an unresolved V gene covers under half of the shortfall, and the cause of the remainder is unknown. The sample data list tens of thousands of clones, and 85% to 95% of these were observed just once. The top ten hold 0.4% to 0.55% of the sample. This receptor was identified in a female donor with multiple sclerosis, enrolled in a pregnancy study. Sequencing was performed on CD4+ T cells from peripheral blood mononuclear cells, taken in the first trimester of pregnancy. The rearranged chain carries TRBV6-5 and TRBJ2-1; the D gene identity is not certain. The CDR3 loop reads CASSYSTPQNEQFF. The nucleotides are TGTGCCAGCAGTTACTCGACTCCCCAAAATGAGCAGTTCTTC.